These 16 T cell receptor beta chains were all obtained from the same sample, sequenced in a study of T cell repertoires in cytomegalovirus infection. The antigens these receptors bind are not known. One entry per CDR3 protein results from TCRdb running MiXCR on the reads. The table lists 750,000 to 900,000 distinct CDR3 sequences, approximately 32% of them singletons, with about an eighth in the top ten. Material: cultured CD8+ T cells from PBMCs, obtained from culture after CMV antigen stimulation. Every receptor here comes from a human donor in good health (CMV status not recorded). Some clones in this sample may be carry-over from other donors' samples.

This clonotype was seen a few times. The chain recombines TRBV6-1 with TRBJ1-3, with TRBD1 as a possible D gene (5 bases). This CDR3 is 15 amino acids long. V dropped 3 bases and J dropped 4 bases, with 13 bases sitting between them. Per the germline V gene, CDR1 is MNHNS and CDR2 is SASEGT. The CDR3: CASSDGGGSGNTIYF. The CDR3 DNA follows: TGTGCCAGCAGTGACGGCGGGGGATCGGGAAACACCATATATTTT.

This chain joins TRBV29-1 and TRBJ2-3; D perhaps matches TRBD2 (7 bases). Germline V gene lookup returns CDR1 SQVTM and CDR2 ANQGSEA. The CDR3 runs 15 residues. V was pared by 0 bases and J by 0 bases, with 10 bases between. CDR3 sequence (DNA): TGCAGCGTTGAAGATCGGGGGGCTAGCACAGATACGCAGTATTTT. Amino acid sequence: CSVEDRGASTDTQYF.

The DNA for the CDR3 is TGTGCTCTCCAAGAGGGCCGGGGCACTGAAGCTTTCTTT. Protein sequence: CALQEGRGTEAFF. V and J are TRBV6-2 or TRBV6-3 and TRBJ1-1; D gene uncertain. The CDR3 runs 13 residues. Germline V CDR1 and CDR2: MNHEY, SVGEGT.

This clonotype appeared many times. V usage is TRBV7-6 and J usage is TRBJ1-3, with TRBD1 matching over 8 bases. The CDR3 is 16 residues long. The V segment lost 5 bases and the J segment 1 base; nucleotides outside the gene matches: 7. CDR1 and CDR2 (germline): SGHVS, FNYEAQ. CDR3 bases: TGTGCCAGCAGCCCCCTGACAGGGGATTCTGGAAACACCATATATTTT. This gives the protein CASSPLTGDSGNTIYF. The full variable domain, in which reference TRBV7-6 and TRBJ1-3 provide the parts outside the CDR3, is GAGVSQSPRYKVTKRGQDVALRCDPISGHVSLYWYRQALGQGPEFLTYFNYEAQQDKSGLPNDRFSAERPEGSISTLTIQRTEQRDSAMYRCASSPLTGDSGNTIYFGEGSWLTVV.

This chain joins TRBV19 and TRBJ2-1, with TRBD2 as a possible D gene (5 bases). Germline lookup yields CDR1 LNHDA and CDR2 SQIVND (reference sequence). The CDR3 length is 15 residues. Between the trimmed V and J ends, which lost 7 bases and 4 bases, there was a span of 17 bases. Written as DNA, the CDR3 is TGTGCCAGTACCTTGGCACTAGGGAATTACAATGAGCAGTTCTTC. Its translation is CASTLALGNYNEQFF.

The chain combines TRBV20-1 with TRBJ2-7, with D unclear. Per germline, CDR1 DFQATT and CDR2 SNEGSKA (reference sequence). The length of the CDR3 is 11 residues. V was shortened by 7 bases and J by 3 bases, with 10 bases between the two germline ends. CDR3 nucleotide sequence: TGCAGTGGGGCCCTTGACTACGAGCAGTACTTC. It yields the protein CSGALDYEQYF.

This clonotype was seen more than once but under ten times. The chain couples TRBV4-2 to TRBJ2-7; no clear D. This CDR3 comprises 14 residues. Germline CDR1 is LGHNA and CDR2 is YNFKEQ. V lost 4 bases to trimming and J lost 2 bases, with 12 bases between them. The CDR3 region is CASSLEQPTYEQYF. The DNA for the CDR3 is TGTGCCAGCAGCCTAGAACAGCCGACCTACGAGCAGTACTTC.

The genes are TRBV27 and TRBJ1-2; D possibly corresponds to TRBD1 (6 bases). V lost 6 bases and J 5 bases, leaving 16 bases between the germline ends. The CDR3 is made up of 14 amino acids. Germline assignment: CDR1 MNHEY and CDR2 SMNVEV (reference sequence). CDR3 in DNA: TGTGCCAGCAGGCCACAGGGTGTAGGATATGGCTACACCTTC. It is translated as CASRPQGVGYGYTF.

This clonotype has just a few counts. The genes are TRBV5-5 and TRBJ1-2; D unresolved. Trimming left V 0 bases short and J 8 bases short, with 8 bases between. Germline loops: CDR1 SGHKS, CDR2 YYEKEE (reference sequence). The CDR3 has 12 amino acids. CDR3 sequence (DNA): TGTGCCAGCAGCTTGGTTAGGGAAGGCTACACCTTC. Translating it yields CASSLVREGYTF.

This clonotype was seen more than once but under ten times. This rearrangement joins TRBV6-6 to TRBJ2-7; tentatively, D is TRBD2 (7 bases). CDR1 and CDR2 from the germline V gene are MNHNY and SVGAGI (reference sequence). The CDR3 loop spans 18 amino acids. V lost 0 bases, J lost 7 bases, and 25 bases lay in between. CDR3 in DNA: TGTGCCAGCAGTTACTCAAGGGGGAGGGGCGGGGGCGCGGGTGAGCAGTACTTC. This translates into CASSYSRGRGGGAGEQYF.

This clonotype was seen ten or more times. The chain carries TRBV11-2 and TRBJ2-1; either TRBD1 or TRBD2 may supply D (6 bases each). V was trimmed by 3 bases and J by 4 bases, leaving 10 bases between them. Germline CDR1 is SGHAT and CDR2 is FQNNGV. The CDR3 is made up of 14 amino acids. CDR3 nucleotide sequence: TGTGCCAGCAGCTTCGGAGGGGGGTACAATGAGCAGTTCTTC. This codes for CASSFGGGYNEQFF.

This chain links TRBV10-2 with TRBJ2-7; TRBD2 might be the D (5 bases). The germline V and J ends were trimmed by 6 bases and 4 bases, with 13 bases remaining between them. This CDR3 is built from 13 residues. Germline V lookup: CDR1 WSHSY, CDR2 SAAADI. DNA of the CDR3: TGCGCCAGCAGCACACCCTCGGGATACGAGCAGTACGTC. Its translation is CASSTPSGYEQYV.

Comment on this clonotype: The junction departs from the called germline gene at one end, perhaps through a read error. The rearrangement uses TRBV15 and TRBJ1-6; perhaps TRBD1 as D (6 bases). CDR3 length: 16 amino acids. Looked up from germline, CDR1 is LNHNV and CDR2 is YYDKDF (reference sequence). The CDR3 protein is CAASRVGGATASPLHF. In nucleotides, the CDR3 is TGTGCCGCCAGCAGAGTTGGGGGGGCAACGGCTTCACCCCTCCACTTT.

This clonotype was picked up a small number of times. The chain is built from TRBV28 and TRBJ2-7; 9 bases match TRBD1. Germline V gene lookup returns CDR1 MDHEN and CDR2 SYDVKM. This CDR3 is 15 amino acids long. With 5 bases clipped from V and 4 bases from J, the junction kept 9 bases outside the gene matches. DNA of the CDR3: TGTGCCAGCAGTACTGATTGGGACAGGGAGTACGAGCAGTACTTC. The encoded protein is CASSTDWDREYEQYF.

This clonotype was counted between two and nine times. The rearrangement uses TRBV27 and TRBJ2-7; 8 nucleotides line up with TRBD1. Trimming at V came to 2 bases and at J to 4 bases, leaving 4 bases not matched to a gene. CDR3 length equals 14 residues. CDR1 is MNHEY, CDR2 SMNVEV, per germline (reference sequence). In DNA, the CDR3 is TGTGCCAGCAGTTTACAGGGGGCGCTTTACGAGCAGTACTTC. This translates into CASSLQGALYEQYF.

The chain combines TRBV7-8 with TRBJ1-1; D remains ambiguous. Trimming took off 1 base at V and 7 bases at J, with 13 bases between the two ends. Germline-derived CDR1 and CDR2 are SGHVS and FQNEAQ. The CDR3 has 14 residues. The CDR3 loop reads CASSLGTGDGEAFF. CDR3 bases: TGTGCCAGCAGCTTAGGGACGGGAGACGGTGAAGCTTTCTTT. Full variable domain (remainder filled in from reference TRBV7-8 and TRBJ1-1): GAGVSQSPRYKVAKRGQDVALRCDPISGHVSLFWYQQALGQGPEFLTYFQNEAQLDKSGLPSDRFFAERPEGSVSTLKIQRTQQEDSAVYLCASSLGTGDGEAFFGQGTRLTVV.